This record covers a single TCR beta chain. This clonotype has at least ten counts. Which antigen it targets is not known. No base quality values were provided; no much bigger clone lies one nucleotide off. This sample stems from a study of regulatory T cells in long-lasting Graves disease (dated by TCRdb to the early 2020s). Concerning the study at large: Persistent Graves' disease meant more than 5 years of antithyroid drug treatment with TSH receptor autoantibodies that stayed positive. Peripheral blood TCR sequencing and RNA sequencing compared persistent Graves' disease patients with newly diagnosed Graves' disease patients. TCR sequencing covered about 13 persistent and 20 newly diagnosed Graves' disease patients, some 33 samples in total. The study was conducted in China and was registered as a clinical trial. Antithyroid drugs had been taken for about 9.7 years on average by persistent Graves' disease patients in the clinical cohort. The paper as a whole reports these results and caveats: Lower TCR Shannon entropy and fewer highly expanded clones were observed in persistent Graves' disease patients than in newly diagnosed patients, which suggested clonal expansion. The authors acknowledged the small sample size as a limitation that may reduce accuracy. Only the TCR beta chain was sequenced and analyzed. Persistent patients shared more public clonotypes among themselves (around 2,800) than newly diagnosed patients did (approximately 900). Because the primary lesion, thyroid tissue, could not be accessed, the study looked at peripheral blood alone. TRBV28, TRBJ1-2 and TRBJ2-5 were preferentially used in persistent disease, while TRBV20-1 and TRBJ2-1 were favored in newly diagnosed disease.

The library was generated by multiplex PCR. Sequencing took place on an Illumina HiSeq 4000. CDR3 regions were amplified by Arm-PCR with iRepertoire HTBI primers to construct TCR beta libraries. Before sequencing, the PCR products went through gel purification. In the source study's methods: Gene usage analysis of CDR3 amino acid clonotypes used the approximately 56 TRBV and 11 to 15 TRBJ segments found across samples. COPE and FqMerger were used to merge the filtered high-quality paired reads into contigs. BLAST was used to align contigs to IMGT TRBV, TRBD and TRBJ reference genes, and CDR3 was defined according to IMGT. Any clonotype with a frequency above 0.1% was counted as a highly expanded clone. Repertoire diversity was measured by Shannon entropy, and V-J evenness by the Gini coefficient. A clonotype found in more than one individual was treated as public. TCRdb itself trimmed the public reads at Q25 with fastp, ran MiXCR and retained productive beta chains. A single entry per CDR3 protein holds the most common genes and DNA from its merged rows. It is TCRdb's table, rather than the study itself, that gives the V and J calls and clone size. For this sample the table gives about 310,000 distinct CDR3 sequences, of which around a fifth were detected only once. The leading ten clones occupy about 61% of the sample.

CDR1 is given as GTSNPN and CDR2 as SVGIG, both from the germline V gene (reference sequence). Taken from cysteine to phenylalanine, the CDR3 has 14 residues. Of the read, only the CDR3 DNA is kept; its 42 bases are in frame from base 1. V is reduced by 3 bases and J by 1 base, leaving a spacing of 13 bases between them. The label giving this sample's time point can be read as: persistent/refractory GD, antithyroid drugs over 5 years with positive TRAb. For both TCR sequencing and RNA sequencing, RNA was extracted from PBMCs using TRIzol. Graves' disease was diagnosed according to American Thyroid Association guidelines. Patients for the study were recruited at an endocrinology department in Xi'an, China. From each patient, about 8.9 milliliters of peripheral blood was collected into an EDTA anticoagulant tube. PBMCs were isolated by Ficoll Paque Plus density gradient separation without further T cell sorting. RNA quality was checked with an Agilent 2100 Bioanalyzer and agarose gel, and concentration with a NanoDrop 2000.

The receptor chain draws on TRBV30 and TRBJ2-7, with no confidently assigned D gene. This clonotype was obtained from a female donor with Graves disease. The specimen was peripheral blood mononuclear cells (PBMCs), collected when the disease was refractory, from a patient treated with antithyroid drugs. The CDR3 has the sequence CAWSYDTPSYEQYF. The sequence in DNA is TGTGCCTGGAGCTACGACACGCCGTCCTACGAGCAGTACTTC.